This T cell receptor (beta chain) appears in the sequencing data of a study of cytomegalovirus exposure and HLA in healthy donors (dated by TCRdb to about 2017). In the study overall: In an earlier analysis of approximately 640 of the donors, 250 to 300 Gb of sequence data and approximately 100 million unique TCR beta sequences from 150 million to 200 million T cells were reported. Donor age, sex, ethnicity and CMV serostatus were compiled together with the repertoire data. A later genetic analysis used genome-wide SNP genotypes for about 65% of the roughly 700 donors, treating that subset as a discovery cohort. An earlier analysis of 587 of the donors used high-throughput TCR beta sequencing to judge whether each TCR beta V gene segment behaved as functional or pseudogenic. In addition to the first cohort of 666 subjects, a separate validation cohort of around 110 different subjects was used. About 310 gigabases of sequencing data and tens of millions of unique TCR sequences were included in an early release covering around 650 HLA-typed donors. Among 350 to 400 genotyped donors of the cohort, an average of approximately 230,000 unique TCR beta nucleotide sequences were sequenced per donor, roughly 20% of them non-productive. Among the roughly 370 genotyped donors, under 90% belonged to the genetic ancestry cluster associated with self-reported Caucasian donors. A few DR-DQ haplotypes were treated as single units for association and clustering because of strong linkage in the cohort. Typing coverage differed by locus: A, B, C, DRB1 and DQB1 were typed in about 620-640 donors, DQA1 in about 550, DPA1 in 600 to 610, and DPB1 in 472. The study was designed to test whether signatures of past pathogen exposure could be identified by cataloging public T cell receptors. Class I and class II HLA loci were covered by the typing at four-digit resolution. In a later analysis, previously published TCR beta repertoires from 670 or so donors were re-analyzed and high-resolution HLA genotyping was added so that TCR occurrence patterns could be studied. Every discovery cohort repertoire had been produced on one sequencing platform. Using immunosequencing, the study profiled T cell repertoires from about 620 subjects and related those repertoires to cytomegalovirus serostatus. To predict cytomegalovirus infection status, the study brought together high-throughput TCR immunosequencing, statistical association of individual TCRs with disease status, and machine learning. Rather than drawing on any new phenotypic data, the later analysis identified candidate immune exposures from TCR beta sequences and the way those sequences occurred across donors. The paper as a whole reports these results and caveats: The 87-base-pair reads could not distinguish some IMGT-functional V segments, including TRBV6-2 and TRBV6-3, so those segments were excluded. The sequencing pipeline was judged likely to have produced a cluster of highly shared sequence variants as a technical artifact. Compared with the 666-donor mean, donors in an Asian-associated ancestry cluster had fewer N-insertions in productive TCRs, according to a later genetic analysis. In a later genetic analysis, a missense DCLRE1C variant was associated with V-gene and J-gene trimming of TCR beta chains, and the association was replicated in an independent cohort. A later analysis found that HLA-associated TCR beta chains were more clonally expanded and had lower generation probabilities than equally common non-associated chains. Because some donors lacked HLA typing at each locus, the association tests relied only on the typed subset. Correlated functional status among segregating V segments might reflect linkage disequilibrium, but an unknown experimental factor could not be ruled out. In vitro tests confirmed that three of the cytomegalovirus-associated TCR beta chains recognize cytomegalovirus antigens. At a false discovery rate of 0.05, a later analysis linked 16,951 TCR beta sequences to specific HLA alleles. The earlier analysis of 587 of the donors excluded roughly 17 rarely observed V segments, including chromosome 9 orphons, because counts were too low. Broadly in line with IMGT annotations, most TCR beta V segments showed up in productive rearrangements about 87% or about 30% of the time in an earlier analysis of several hundred of the donors. Only TCR beta chains were sequenced in this cohort, and the absence of alpha or paired-chain data limited detectable features. A further reported finding was that TCR beta sequences accurately predicted the HLA-A and HLA-B alleles for most subjects in the first cohort. A later analysis reported that several top co-occurrence clusters appeared linked to parvovirus B19, influenza, CMV and Epstein-Barr virus. The authors suggested that the approach could potentially be extended to other disease states and immunological phenotypes. The study gave a list of some 150 TCR beta chains associated with cytomegalovirus. The only immune exposure information available for the cohort was CMV serostatus. Most CMV-associated TCR beta chains appeared to be HLA-restricted in a later analysis, and the HLA associations seemed to be driven largely by CMV exposure. Roughly uniform sequencing depth across donors was assumed in presence/absence analyses, although this assumption may not hold. Assigning TCR associations to individual alleles was difficult when HLA alleles, especially DR and DQ, strongly co-occurred. In a later analysis, TCR association rates were found to vary across HLA loci, with the most associated TCRs seen for DRB1 alleles and the fewest for HLA-C alleles. Cytomegalovirus status was reported to be diagnosed by the classifier with high specificity and sensitivity in both the original and validation cohorts. While some public TCRs were present in many individuals, most TCR sequences turned up only very rarely across donors.

To prepare the library, the immunoSEQ multiplex PCR assay was applied. The multiplex PCR relied on a mix of 60 forward primers for TCR Vbeta segments and 13 reverse primers for TCR Jbeta segments. The CDR3 region of rearranged TCR beta genes was amplified from genomic DNA by a multiplex PCR assay. The Illumina HiSeq System was used to sequence the amplified TCR beta libraries as 87-base-pair reads. From the authors' description of their analysis: A later analysis tallied roughly 78 million unique TCR beta chains across the 550 to 850 repertoires, and about 12 million of those chains were shared by two or more donors. A nearest-neighbor algorithm error-corrected the raw reads and collapsed the reads into unique sequences, merging closely related sequences to remove PCR and sequencing errors. V, D and J gene segments were assigned by aligning CDR3 sequences to IMGT reference sequences. For a sequence to be retained, at least a six-nucleotide match to both a V gene segment and a J gene segment was required. Rearrangements were classified as productive when the CDR3 lacked stop codons and remained in frame with V and J, and all other rearrangements were classified as non-productive. Following IMGT convention, CDR3 was defined as the stretch from the second conserved V-encoded cysteine up to the conserved J-encoded phenylalanine. The earlier analysis of about 590 of the donors excluded sequences that lacked an unambiguous match to a single V gene segment. In an earlier analysis of a few hundred of the donors, V segments were called functional above 56.7% productive rearrangements and were called segregating when the between-donor standard deviation exceeded 5%. To diagnose cytomegalovirus status from the catalog of TCR beta chain sequences, a statistical classification framework was built. V and J gene assignment, in a later analysis, came from comparing TCR nucleotide sequences with IMGT/GENE-DB human TR gene sequences. A later analysis assigned CDR3 sequences and most-parsimonious VDJ recombination scenarios with the TCRdist pipeline. In a later analysis, each TCR beta chain was defined by its CDR3 amino acid sequence together with its V-gene family, and reads without a unique V-gene family were excluded. To address suspected cross-contamination and a sequencing artifact, a later analysis removed around 600 highly shared, low-generation-probability nucleotide sequences. A later analysis calculated a clonal expansion index for each public chain from normalized within-repertoire ranks of inferred template counts. A later analysis computed generation probabilities with a VDJ recombination model fitted to out-of-frame rearrangements, and checked the results against IGoR. A later analysis scored TCR-TCR, TCR-HLA and TCR-CMV co-occurrence with hypergeometric tests, applying a repertoire-size bias correction to TCR pairs. A later analysis estimated false discovery rates by permuting HLA or CMV assignments 20 times. In a later analysis, co-occurring TCRs were grouped with DBSCAN, and TCRdist sequence similarity was added when clustering was performed within HLA-allele-positive subsets. For co-occurrence clustering, repertoires with fewer than 30,000 or more than 120,000 public chains were excluded, along with five or six repertoires with anomalous nucleotide sharing. This immuneACCESS table, as held by TCRdb, lists in-frame sequences with V and J called but not all clones. Of the missing ones, under half trace to an unresolved V gene in checked studies; the others have no known cause. The V and J calls and the clone size are those of that table, but D and trimming were determined from the DNA. Here the sample has about 140,000 clones; 79% occur a single time. The top ten clonotypes cover around 6.3% of the sample.

As for this clone: Its binding antigen is unknown. It has no much larger one-base neighbor in the sample; base qualities were not kept.

In total, 630 or so healthy bone marrow donors made up the cohort. At the time of sampling, all cohort members were nominally healthy, though unrecorded immune exposures were likely present. The donor tested CMV seropositive, placing the donor among the roughly 300 seropositive members of the cohort. Each donor provided a peripheral blood sample, and peripheral blood mononuclear cells were used for TCR beta sequencing. Genomic DNA was extracted from the blood cell samples with the Qiagen DNeasy Blood Extraction Kit. Looking up the germline V gene yields CDR1 SGHAT and CDR2 FQNNGV. The CDR3 contains 17 residues, cysteine and phenylalanine counted. Only CDR3 DNA is held: 51 bases, read in frame from base 1. V is reduced by 5 bases and J by 0 bases, leaving a spacing of 19 bases between them.

This chain joins TRBV11-2 to TRBJ1-2; the D gene is perhaps TRBD1, from 5 matching bases. The receptor was derived from a man aged 40-49 years in good health and CMV-seropositive. Sequenced sample: PBMCs. The DNA is TGTGCCAGCAGCCCGGGGGGTGGGGTGACAGCTAACTATGGCTACACCTTC. It specifies CASSPGGGVTANYGYTF.